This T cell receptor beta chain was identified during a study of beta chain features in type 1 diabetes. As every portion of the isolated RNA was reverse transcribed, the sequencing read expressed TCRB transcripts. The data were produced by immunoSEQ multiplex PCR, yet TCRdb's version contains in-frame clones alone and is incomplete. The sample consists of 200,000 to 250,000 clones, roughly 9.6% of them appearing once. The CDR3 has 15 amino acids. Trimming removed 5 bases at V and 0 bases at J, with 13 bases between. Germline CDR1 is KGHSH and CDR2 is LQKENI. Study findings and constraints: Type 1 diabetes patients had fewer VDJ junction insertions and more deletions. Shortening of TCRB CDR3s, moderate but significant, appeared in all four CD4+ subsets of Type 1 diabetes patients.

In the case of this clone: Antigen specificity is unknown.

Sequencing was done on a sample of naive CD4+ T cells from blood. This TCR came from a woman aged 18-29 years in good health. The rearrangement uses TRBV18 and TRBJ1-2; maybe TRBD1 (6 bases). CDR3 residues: CASSTGQISNYGYTF. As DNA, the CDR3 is TGTGCCAGCTCAACGGGACAAATCTCTAACTATGGCTACACCTTC.